These 15 T cell receptor beta chains were all obtained from the same sample, sequenced in a study of T cells in Graves' hyperthyroidism and ophthalmopathy (dated by TCRdb to the late 2010s). The library was made by multiplex PCR. Sequencer: Illumina HiSeq 2000. TCR beta CDR3 regions were amplified from RNA transcripts. A first-round RT-PCR of the TCR CDR3 used the HTBI primer set with the Qiagen OneStep RT-PCR kit. TCRdb passed the public sequencing reads through fastp at Q25 and MiXCR, retaining productive beta sequences. All rows with the same CDR3 protein become a single entry with the most common DNA and genes. This sample is represented by a few hundred thousand distinct CDR3 sequences; about 14% of them were singletons. Together, the top ten hold 15% to 20% of the sample. Input material: blood. These receptors were obtained from a young woman with Graves' ophthalmopathy.

This clonotype was observed at least ten times. The gene calls are TRBV6-5 and TRBJ2-7; tentative D call: TRBD2 (6 bases). The CDR3 consists of 14 residues. Deletions cut 3 bases from V and 6 bases from J, with 15 bases between. Germline V CDR1 and CDR2: MNHEY, SVGAGI. This chain's CDR3 is CASSYQPTSSEQYF. CDR3 nucleotides: TGTGCCAGCAGTTATCAACCGACTAGTAGCGAGCAGTACTTC.

This clonotype was recorded a few times. This chain connects TRBV7-6 to TRBJ1-5; unclear D gene. V lost 5 bases and J lost 1, with 12 bases in between. CDR1 and CDR2 from the germline V gene are SGHVS and FNYEAQ. This CDR3 has 15 residues. The CDR3 region is CASSPTAKSNQPQHF. For the CDR3, the DNA is TGTGCCAGCAGCCCTACCGCCAAGAGCAATCAGCCCCAGCATTTT.

This clonotype was observed at least ten times. This rearrangement joins TRBV4-1 to TRBJ1-5; 7 bases agree with TRBD1. The V segment lost 1 base and the J segment 4 bases; nucleotides outside the gene matches: 7. The CDR3 totals 16 residues. Germline CDR1 and CDR2: MGHRA and YSYEKL. The CDR3 nucleotides are TGCGCCAGCAGCCAAGTCCCACAGGGGAAAAATCAGCCCCAGCATTTT. This codes for CASSQVPQGKNQPQHF.

The rearrangement uses TRBV6-2 or TRBV6-3 and TRBJ2-1; a possible D gene is TRBD2 (6 bases). This CDR3 is 17 amino acids long. Germline values: CDR1 MNHEY, CDR2 SVGEGT. The V end was cut by 10 bases, the J end by 4 bases, with 26 bases between. CDR3 sequence (DNA): TGTGCCACTAACTCCCGGACTACACCTGGAAAATACAATGAGCAGTTCTTC. It encodes CATNSRTTPGKYNEQFF.

This clonotype was counted ten times or more. J is TRBJ2-1 and V is TRBV7-3; the D is unclear. The V end lost 5 bases, the J end lost 0 bases, and 11 bases lay between the germline ends. The length of the CDR3 is 15 residues. Germline-derived CDR1 and CDR2 are SGHTA and FQGTGA. The CDR3 DNA reads as TGTGCCAGCAGCAGGGCGCACCACTCCTACAATGAGCAGTTCTTC. It codes for CASSRAHHSYNEQFF.

This clonotype was seen ten or more times. This chain joins TRBV11-2 and TRBJ1-1; tentatively, D is TRBD1 (6 bases). V was shortened by 8 bases and J by 2 bases, with 12 bases between the two germline ends. CDR3 length equals 13 residues. Germline CDR1 reads SGHAT; CDR2 reads FQNNGV. The CDR3 protein is CASGRTANTEAFF. The CDR3 DNA sequence: TGTGCCAGCGGTCGGACAGCTAACACTGAAGCTTTCTTT.

This clonotype has at least ten counts. The gene calls are TRBV7-9 and TRBJ2-3; 14 bases match TRBD2. The germline V gene encodes CDR1 SEHNR and CDR2 FQNEAQ (reference sequence). Trimming cost V 6 bases and J 0 bases; bases outside gene matches: 5. The CDR3 length is 17 residues. CDR3 protein: CASRRLAGGRSTDTQYF. DNA for the CDR3: TGTGCCAGCAGACGACTAGCGGGGGGGCGAAGCACAGATACGCAGTATTTT.

This clonotype showed up just a few times. The genes are TRBV2 and TRBJ2-2, with 7 positions matching TRBD1. The J segment lost 5 bases and the V segment lost 6 bases, leaving 6 bases of the junction unmatched. The length of the CDR3 is 14 residues. Per the germline V gene, CDR1 is SNHLY and CDR2 is FYNNEI. Here the CDR3 reads CASRPTGETGELFF. CDR3 bases: TGTGCCAGCAGACCCACAGGGGAAACCGGGGAGCTGTTTTTT. The full variable domain, rest sourced from reference TRBV2 and TRBJ2-2, is EPEVTQTPSHQVTQMGQEVILRCVPISNHLYFYWYRQILGQKVEFLVSFYNNEISEKSEIFDDQFSVERPDGSNFTLKIRSTKLEDSAMYFCASRPTGETGELFFGEGSRLTVL.

This clonotype came up many times. The rearrangement joins TRBV27 to TRBJ2-3; D perhaps matches TRBD1 (6 bases). Trimming pared 4 bases from V and 2 bases from J, leaving 10 bases between. CDR3 size: 14 residues. The germline CDR1 and CDR2 sequences are MNHEY and SMNVEV (reference sequence). CDR3 amino acids: CASSSDRLTDTQYF. In DNA form, the CDR3 reads TGTGCCAGCAGTTCGGACAGACTCACAGATACGCAGTATTTT.

This clonotype has a count of ten or more. This rearrangement joins TRBV2 to TRBJ2-5; D might be TRBD2 (5 bases). The CDR3 consists of 13 residues. The germline CDR1 and CDR2 sequences are SNHLY and FYNNEI. V lost 2 bases, J lost 4 bases, and 8 bases lay in between. CDR3 DNA sequence: TGTGCCAGCAGTGAATCTCGGGGAGAGACCCAGTACTTC. It encodes CASSESRGETQYF.

At least ten counts were recorded for this clonotype. This chain connects TRBV20-1 to TRBJ2-5; possible D gene TRBD2, 6 bases. Looked up from germline, CDR1 is DFQATT and CDR2 is SNEGSKA (reference sequence). The CDR3 totals 15 residues. Between the trimmed V and J ends, which lost 5 bases and 6 bases, there was a span of 22 bases. CDR3 residues: CSAHISGTVGKTQYF. The CDR3 DNA follows: TGCAGTGCTCATATCTCAGGGACTGTAGGGAAGACCCAGTACTTC.

As for this clonotype: A read error may be the cause here, since a much bigger clone is one base away. The CDR3: CASSMGFSGANVLTF. The CDR3 coding sequence is TGTGCCAGCAGTATGGGGTTCTCTGGGGCCAACGTCCTGACTTTC. The rearrangement joins TRBV6-2 or TRBV6-3 to TRBJ2-6; D unresolved. From germline, CDR1 is MNHEY and CDR2 SVGEGT. This CDR3 region has 15 residues. The V end lost 5 bases, the J end lost 0 bases, and 8 bases lay between the germline ends.

In its sample, this clonotype was seen many times. The chain has TRBV29-1 and TRBJ2-1; D ambiguous. Trimming removed 7 bases from V and 3 bases from J, with 19 bases in between. CDR1 is SQVTM and CDR2 is ANQGSEA in the germline V gene. This CDR3 spans 15 amino acids. The CDR3 DNA sequence: TGCAGCGGGAGAAGTCAGGTGTCTCGCTACAATGAGCAGTTCTTC. This gives the protein CSGRSQVSRYNEQFF.

This clonotype was found many times. The J gene is TRBJ2-7, the V gene TRBV3-1; no reliable D call. Germline-derived CDR1 and CDR2 are LGHDT and YNNKEL (reference sequence). CDR3 length: 14 residues. Trimming took off 0 bases at V and 1 base at J, with 7 bases between the two ends. CDR3 amino acids: CASSQEALSYEQYF. Here the CDR3 DNA reads TGTGCCAGCAGCCAAGAGGCCTTGTCCTACGAGCAGTACTTC.

V is TRBV5-8 and J is TRBJ2-4, with 11 bases that match TRBD2. The CDR3 runs 16 residues. From germline, CDR1 is SGHTS and CDR2 YDEGEE. With 4 bases clipped from V and 6 bases from J, the junction kept 9 bases outside the gene matches. The DNA of the CDR3 is TGTGCCAGCAGCCCGGGACTAGCGGTGGGAGGAAACATTCAGTACTTC. This codes for CASSPGLAVGGNIQYF.